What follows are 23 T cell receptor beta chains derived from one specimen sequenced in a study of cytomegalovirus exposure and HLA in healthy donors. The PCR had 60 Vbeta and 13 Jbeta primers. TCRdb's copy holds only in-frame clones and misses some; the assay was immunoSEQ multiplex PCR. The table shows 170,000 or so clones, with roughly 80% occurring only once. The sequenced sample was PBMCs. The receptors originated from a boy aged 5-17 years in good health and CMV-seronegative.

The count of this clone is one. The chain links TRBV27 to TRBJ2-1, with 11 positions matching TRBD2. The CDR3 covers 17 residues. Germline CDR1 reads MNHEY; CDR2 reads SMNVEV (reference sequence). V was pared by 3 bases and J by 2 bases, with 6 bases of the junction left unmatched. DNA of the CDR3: TGTGCCAGCAGTTTCTCCCCACTAGCGGGGGCCTACAATGAGCAGTTCTTC. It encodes CASSFSPLAGAYNEQFF.

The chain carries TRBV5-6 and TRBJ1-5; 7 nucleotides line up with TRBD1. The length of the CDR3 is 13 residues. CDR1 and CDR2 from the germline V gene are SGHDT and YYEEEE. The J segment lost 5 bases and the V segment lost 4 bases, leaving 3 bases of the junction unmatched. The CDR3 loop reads CASSQDRDQPQHF. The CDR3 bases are TGTGCCAGCAGCCAAGACAGGGATCAGCCCCAGCATTTT.

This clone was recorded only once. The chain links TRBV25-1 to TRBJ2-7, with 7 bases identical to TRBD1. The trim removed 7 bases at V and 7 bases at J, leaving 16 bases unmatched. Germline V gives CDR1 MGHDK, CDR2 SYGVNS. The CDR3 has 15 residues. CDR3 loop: CASTRGQAGSAEQYF. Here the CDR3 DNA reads TGTGCCAGCACCCGAGGACAGGCGGGCAGCGCGGAGCAGTACTTC.

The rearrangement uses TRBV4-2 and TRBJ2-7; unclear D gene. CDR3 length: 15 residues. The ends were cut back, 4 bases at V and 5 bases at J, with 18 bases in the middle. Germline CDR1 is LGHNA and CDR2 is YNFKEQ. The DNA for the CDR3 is TGTGCCAGCAGCCCGTCGCCGGGTACCTCTGACGAGCAGTACTTC. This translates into CASSPSPGTSDEQYF.

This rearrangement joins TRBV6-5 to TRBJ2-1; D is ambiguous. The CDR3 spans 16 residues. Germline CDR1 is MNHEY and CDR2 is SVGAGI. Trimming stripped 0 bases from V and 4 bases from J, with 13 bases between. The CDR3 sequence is CASSYSLTSTYNEQFF. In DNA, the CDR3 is TGTGCCAGCAGTTACTCTCTGACTTCGACGTACAATGAGCAGTTCTTC.

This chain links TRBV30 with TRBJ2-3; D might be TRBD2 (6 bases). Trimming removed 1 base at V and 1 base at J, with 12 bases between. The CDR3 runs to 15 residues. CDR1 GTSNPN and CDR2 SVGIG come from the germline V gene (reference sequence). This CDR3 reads CAWSGGSGGTDTQYF. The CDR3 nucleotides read TGTGCCTGGAGTGGGGGGTCGGGAGGCACAGATACGCAGTATTTT.

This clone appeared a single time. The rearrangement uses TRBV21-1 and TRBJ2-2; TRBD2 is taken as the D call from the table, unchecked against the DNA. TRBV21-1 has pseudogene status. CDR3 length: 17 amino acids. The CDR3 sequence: CASSKEELAGNTGELFF. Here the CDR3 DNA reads TGTGCCAGCAGCAAAGAGGAGCTAGCGGGGAACACCGGGGAGCTGTTTTTT.

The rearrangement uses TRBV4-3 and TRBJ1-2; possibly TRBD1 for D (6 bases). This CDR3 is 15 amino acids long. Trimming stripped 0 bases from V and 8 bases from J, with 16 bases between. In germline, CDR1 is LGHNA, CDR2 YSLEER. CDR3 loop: CASSQEYGGGSGYTF. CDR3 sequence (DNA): TGCGCCAGCAGCCAAGAATATGGGGGCGGGAGCGGCTACACCTTC.

CDR3 protein: CASSTGYNEQYF. The CDR3 DNA reads TGTGCCAGCAGTACCGGGTATAACGAGCAGTACTTC. The chain employs TRBV7-2 and TRBJ2-7, with no clear D. Germline CDR1 reads SGHTA; CDR2 reads FQGNSA. Trimming removed 6 bases from V and 5 bases from J, with 11 bases in between. The CDR3 runs to 12 residues.

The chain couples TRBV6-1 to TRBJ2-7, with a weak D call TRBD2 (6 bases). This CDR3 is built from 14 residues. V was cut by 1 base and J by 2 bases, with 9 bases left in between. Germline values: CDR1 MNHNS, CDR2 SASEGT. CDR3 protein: CASSEVQRAYEQYF. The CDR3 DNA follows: TGTGCCAGCAGTGAAGTCCAGCGGGCCTACGAGCAGTACTTC.

CDR3 nucleotides: TGTGCCAGCTCACAGGACAGGGGAGTAGGCGAGACCCAGTACTTC. It encodes CASSQDRGVGETQYF. The chain combines TRBV18 with TRBJ2-5, with TRBD1 matching 9 bases. CDR3 length: 15 amino acids. CDR1 KGHSH and CDR2 LQKENI come from the germline V gene. With V trimmed by 4 bases and J by 5 bases, 8 bases remained unmatched. Filled out from reference TRBV18 and TRBJ2-5, the complete variable domain reads NAGVMQNPRHLVRRRGQEARLRCSPMKGHSHVYWYRQLPEEGLKFMVYLQKENIIDESGMPKERFSAEFPKEGPSILRIQQVVRGDSAAYFCASSQDRGVGETQYFGPGTRLLVL.

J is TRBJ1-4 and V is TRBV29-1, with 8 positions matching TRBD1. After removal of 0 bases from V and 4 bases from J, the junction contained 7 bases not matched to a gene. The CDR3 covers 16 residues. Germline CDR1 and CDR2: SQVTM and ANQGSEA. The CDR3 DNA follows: TGCAGCGTTGAAGATCGAACAGGGGGATATAATGAAAAACTGTTTTTT. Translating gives CSVEDRTGGYNEKLFF.

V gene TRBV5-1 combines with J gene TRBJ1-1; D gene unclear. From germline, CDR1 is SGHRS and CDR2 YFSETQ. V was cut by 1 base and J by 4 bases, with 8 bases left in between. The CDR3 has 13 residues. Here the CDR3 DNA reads TGCGCCAGCAGCTTGAATGGGCCCACTGAAGCTTTCTTT. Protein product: CASSLNGPTEAFF.

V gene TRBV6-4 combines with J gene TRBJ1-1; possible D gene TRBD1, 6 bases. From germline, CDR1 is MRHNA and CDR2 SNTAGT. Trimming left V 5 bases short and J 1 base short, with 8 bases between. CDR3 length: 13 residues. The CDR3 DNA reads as TGTGCCAGCAGTCAGGGGAGGAACACTGAAGCTTTCTTT. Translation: CASSQGRNTEAFF.

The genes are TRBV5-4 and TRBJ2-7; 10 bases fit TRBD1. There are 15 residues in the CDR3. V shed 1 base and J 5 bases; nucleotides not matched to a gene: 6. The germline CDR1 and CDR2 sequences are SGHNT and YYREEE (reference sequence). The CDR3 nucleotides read TGTGCCAGCAGCTTGCAGACAGGGGGCCTAGACGAGCAGTACTTC. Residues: CASSLQTGGLDEQYF.

CDR3: CASTGLDEQYF. The CDR3 DNA reads as TGTGCCAGCACGGGACTGGACGAGCAGTACTTC. J is TRBJ2-7 and V is TRBV6-1; D might be TRBD2 (6 bases). V lost 7 bases, J lost 5 bases, and 9 bases lay in between. CDR3 length equals 11 residues. Germline V gene lookup returns CDR1 MNHNS and CDR2 SASEGT.

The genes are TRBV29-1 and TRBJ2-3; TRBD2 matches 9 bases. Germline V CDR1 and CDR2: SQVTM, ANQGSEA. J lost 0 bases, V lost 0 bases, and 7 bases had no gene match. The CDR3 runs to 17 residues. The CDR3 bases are TGCAGCGTTGAAGAGGATTATAGCGGGAGTAGCACAGATACGCAGTATTTT. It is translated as CSVEEDYSGSSTDTQYF.

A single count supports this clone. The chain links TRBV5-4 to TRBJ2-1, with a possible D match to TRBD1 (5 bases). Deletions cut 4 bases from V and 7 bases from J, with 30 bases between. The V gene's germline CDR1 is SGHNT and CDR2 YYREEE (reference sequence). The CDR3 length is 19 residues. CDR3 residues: CASSPDLLQVPSKRNEQFF. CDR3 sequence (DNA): TGTGCCAGCAGCCCTGATTTACTACAGGTCCCCAGTAAGAGGAATGAGCAGTTCTTC.

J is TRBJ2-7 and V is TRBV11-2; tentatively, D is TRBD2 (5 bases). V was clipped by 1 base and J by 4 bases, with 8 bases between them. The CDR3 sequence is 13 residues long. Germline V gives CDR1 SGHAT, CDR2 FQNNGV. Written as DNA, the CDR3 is TGTGCCAGCAGCTTAGCCCCGGGGTACGAGCAGTACTTC. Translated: CASSLAPGYEQYF.

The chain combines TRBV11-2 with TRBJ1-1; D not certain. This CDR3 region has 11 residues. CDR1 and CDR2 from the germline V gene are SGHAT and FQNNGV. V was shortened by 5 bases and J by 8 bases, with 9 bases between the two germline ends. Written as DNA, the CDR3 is TGTGCCAGCAGCGCCGGTACCGAAGCTTTCTTT. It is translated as CASSAGTEAFF. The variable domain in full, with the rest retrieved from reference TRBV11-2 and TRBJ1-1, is EAGVAQSPRYKIIEKRQSVAFWCNPISGHATLYWYQQILGQGPKLLIQFQNNGVVDDSQLPKDRFSAERLKGVDSTLKIQPAKLEDSAVYLCASSAGTEAFFGQGTRLTVV.

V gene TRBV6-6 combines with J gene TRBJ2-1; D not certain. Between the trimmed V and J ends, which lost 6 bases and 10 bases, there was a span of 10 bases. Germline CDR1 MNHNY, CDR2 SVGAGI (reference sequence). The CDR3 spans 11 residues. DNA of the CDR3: TGTGCCAGCAGCCTAAGTCGGGAGCAGTTCTTC. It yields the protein CASSLSREQFF.

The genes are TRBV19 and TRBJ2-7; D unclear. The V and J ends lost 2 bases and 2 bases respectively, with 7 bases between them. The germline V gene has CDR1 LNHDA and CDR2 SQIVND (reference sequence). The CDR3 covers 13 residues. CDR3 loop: CASSIPLPYEQYF. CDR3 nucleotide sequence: TGTGCCAGTAGTATACCCCTTCCCTACGAGCAGTACTTC.

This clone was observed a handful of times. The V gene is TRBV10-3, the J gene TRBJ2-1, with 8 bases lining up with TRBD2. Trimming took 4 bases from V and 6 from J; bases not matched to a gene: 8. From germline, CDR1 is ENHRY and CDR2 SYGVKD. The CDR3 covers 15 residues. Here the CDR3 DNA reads TGTGCCATCAGTGCCACGGGGGGGCCGGGCAATGAGCAGTTCTTC. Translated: CAISATGGPGNEQFF.